This passage covers 10 T cell receptor beta chains from one sample sequenced in a study of cytomegalovirus exposure and HLA in healthy donors. PCR involved 60 Vbeta and 13 Jbeta primers. Generated by immunoSEQ multiplex PCR, the TCRdb table keeps only in-frame clones and is missing some. The sample lists approximately 150,000 clones; approximately 85% were seen once. What was sequenced was PBMCs. The receptors stem from a man in his fifties or sixties in good health and CMV-seropositive.

The rearrangement joins TRBV19 to TRBJ1-5, with D perhaps matching TRBD1 (6 bases). Trimming cost V 4 bases and J 5 bases, with 9 bases left between them. The CDR3 spans 13 residues. Germline V lookup: CDR1 LNHDA, CDR2 SQIVND (reference sequence). The CDR3 region has the DNA TGTGCCAGTAGTAGGCAGGGGTATCAGCCCCAGCATTTT. Protein sequence: CASSRQGYQPQHF.

In its sample, this clone was seen a few times. In nucleotides, the CDR3 is TGTGCCAGCTCACCACCGTTCTTTCCCTACGAGCAGTACTTC. This gives the protein CASSPPFFPYEQYF. The chain recombines TRBV18 with TRBJ2-7; D uncertain. V lost 0 bases, J lost 2 bases, and 8 bases lay in between. This CDR3 has 14 amino acids. CDR1 KGHSH and CDR2 LQKENI come from the germline V gene.

The V gene is TRBV27, the J gene TRBJ2-3; 7 bases are shared with TRBD1. Trimming removed 5 bases from V and 5 bases from J; junction bases left unmatched: 7. Germline V lookup: CDR1 MNHEY, CDR2 SMNVEV (reference sequence). The CDR3 has 14 residues. The CDR3 sequence is CASSPTGQKDTQYF. The CDR3 bases are TGTGCCAGCAGTCCTACGGGACAGAAAGATACGCAGTATTTT.

This chain joins TRBV5-6 and TRBJ2-1; tentative D call: TRBD2 (6 bases). The CDR3 has 17 amino acids. Germline V gives CDR1 SGHDT, CDR2 YYEEEE. Trimming removed 0 bases from V and 0 bases from J, with 13 bases in between. The CDR3 here is CASSLDGLASSYNEQFF. The DNA for the CDR3 is TGTGCCAGCAGCTTGGATGGTCTAGCGTCCTCCTACAATGAGCAGTTCTTC.

The chain is built from TRBV10-3 and TRBJ2-5; D might be TRBD1 (5 bases). The J call may be wrong; the DNA end is better matched by TRBJ2-7. The CDR3 runs 14 residues. Germline V gene sequence: CDR1 ENHRY, CDR2 SYGVKD. CDR3 loop: CAISATVSSYEQYF. Here the CDR3 DNA reads TGTGCCATCAGTGCGACAGTTAGCTCCTACGAGCAGTACTTC.

The V call is TRBV7-9, the J call TRBJ2-3; 7 bases agree with TRBD1. The CDR3 is made up of 15 amino acids. Germline V gene sequence: CDR1 SEHNR, CDR2 FQNEAQ (reference sequence). Trimming cost V 2 bases and J 2 bases; bases outside gene matches: 4. CDR3: CASSLRDSSTDTQYF. The CDR3, as DNA: TGTGCCAGCAGCTTACGGGACAGCTCCACAGATACGCAGTATTTT.

This chain uses TRBV11-3 with TRBJ2-7; 10 bases are a match to TRBD1. V gave up 8 bases and J gave up 7 bases; unmatched junction bases: 14. CDR3 length equals 15 residues. Germline V gene sequence: CDR1 SGHNT, CDR2 YENEEA. CDR3 sequence: CASSFRSGTGVEQYF. In nucleotides, the CDR3 is TGTGCCAGCTCCTTCCGGAGCGGGACAGGGGTTGAGCAGTACTTC.

The rearrangement links TRBV30 to TRBJ2-1; 9 nucleotides align to TRBD1. The CDR3 totals 15 residues. From germline, CDR1 is GTSNPN and CDR2 SVGIG (reference sequence). The V gene end was trimmed by 2 bases and the J gene end by 8 bases; junction bases not matched to a gene: 10. CDR3: CAWSSPGTGLYEQFF. For the CDR3, the DNA is TGTGCCTGGAGTTCACCCGGGACAGGGTTATATGAGCAGTTCTTC.

A single count supports this clone. The gene calls are TRBV21-1 and TRBJ1-2. TRBV21-1 is shown as a pseudogene. The length of the CDR3 is 19 residues. In DNA form, the CDR3 reads TGTGCCAGCAGCAGATGGTCTTTTATGGTTCCTACTTCTAACTATGGCTACACCTTC. Amino acid sequence: CASSRWSFMVPTSNYGYTF.

The chain carries TRBV11-2 and TRBJ2-7; D may be TRBD2 (5 bases). Germline assignment: CDR1 SGHAT and CDR2 FQNNGV. The CDR3 is 16 amino acids. Trimming removed 5 bases from V and 0 bases from J, with 17 bases in between. CDR3 amino acids: CASSHPGIASSYEQYF. The CDR3 coding sequence is TGTGCCAGCAGCCATCCCGGGATTGCCAGCTCCTACGAGCAGTACTTC.